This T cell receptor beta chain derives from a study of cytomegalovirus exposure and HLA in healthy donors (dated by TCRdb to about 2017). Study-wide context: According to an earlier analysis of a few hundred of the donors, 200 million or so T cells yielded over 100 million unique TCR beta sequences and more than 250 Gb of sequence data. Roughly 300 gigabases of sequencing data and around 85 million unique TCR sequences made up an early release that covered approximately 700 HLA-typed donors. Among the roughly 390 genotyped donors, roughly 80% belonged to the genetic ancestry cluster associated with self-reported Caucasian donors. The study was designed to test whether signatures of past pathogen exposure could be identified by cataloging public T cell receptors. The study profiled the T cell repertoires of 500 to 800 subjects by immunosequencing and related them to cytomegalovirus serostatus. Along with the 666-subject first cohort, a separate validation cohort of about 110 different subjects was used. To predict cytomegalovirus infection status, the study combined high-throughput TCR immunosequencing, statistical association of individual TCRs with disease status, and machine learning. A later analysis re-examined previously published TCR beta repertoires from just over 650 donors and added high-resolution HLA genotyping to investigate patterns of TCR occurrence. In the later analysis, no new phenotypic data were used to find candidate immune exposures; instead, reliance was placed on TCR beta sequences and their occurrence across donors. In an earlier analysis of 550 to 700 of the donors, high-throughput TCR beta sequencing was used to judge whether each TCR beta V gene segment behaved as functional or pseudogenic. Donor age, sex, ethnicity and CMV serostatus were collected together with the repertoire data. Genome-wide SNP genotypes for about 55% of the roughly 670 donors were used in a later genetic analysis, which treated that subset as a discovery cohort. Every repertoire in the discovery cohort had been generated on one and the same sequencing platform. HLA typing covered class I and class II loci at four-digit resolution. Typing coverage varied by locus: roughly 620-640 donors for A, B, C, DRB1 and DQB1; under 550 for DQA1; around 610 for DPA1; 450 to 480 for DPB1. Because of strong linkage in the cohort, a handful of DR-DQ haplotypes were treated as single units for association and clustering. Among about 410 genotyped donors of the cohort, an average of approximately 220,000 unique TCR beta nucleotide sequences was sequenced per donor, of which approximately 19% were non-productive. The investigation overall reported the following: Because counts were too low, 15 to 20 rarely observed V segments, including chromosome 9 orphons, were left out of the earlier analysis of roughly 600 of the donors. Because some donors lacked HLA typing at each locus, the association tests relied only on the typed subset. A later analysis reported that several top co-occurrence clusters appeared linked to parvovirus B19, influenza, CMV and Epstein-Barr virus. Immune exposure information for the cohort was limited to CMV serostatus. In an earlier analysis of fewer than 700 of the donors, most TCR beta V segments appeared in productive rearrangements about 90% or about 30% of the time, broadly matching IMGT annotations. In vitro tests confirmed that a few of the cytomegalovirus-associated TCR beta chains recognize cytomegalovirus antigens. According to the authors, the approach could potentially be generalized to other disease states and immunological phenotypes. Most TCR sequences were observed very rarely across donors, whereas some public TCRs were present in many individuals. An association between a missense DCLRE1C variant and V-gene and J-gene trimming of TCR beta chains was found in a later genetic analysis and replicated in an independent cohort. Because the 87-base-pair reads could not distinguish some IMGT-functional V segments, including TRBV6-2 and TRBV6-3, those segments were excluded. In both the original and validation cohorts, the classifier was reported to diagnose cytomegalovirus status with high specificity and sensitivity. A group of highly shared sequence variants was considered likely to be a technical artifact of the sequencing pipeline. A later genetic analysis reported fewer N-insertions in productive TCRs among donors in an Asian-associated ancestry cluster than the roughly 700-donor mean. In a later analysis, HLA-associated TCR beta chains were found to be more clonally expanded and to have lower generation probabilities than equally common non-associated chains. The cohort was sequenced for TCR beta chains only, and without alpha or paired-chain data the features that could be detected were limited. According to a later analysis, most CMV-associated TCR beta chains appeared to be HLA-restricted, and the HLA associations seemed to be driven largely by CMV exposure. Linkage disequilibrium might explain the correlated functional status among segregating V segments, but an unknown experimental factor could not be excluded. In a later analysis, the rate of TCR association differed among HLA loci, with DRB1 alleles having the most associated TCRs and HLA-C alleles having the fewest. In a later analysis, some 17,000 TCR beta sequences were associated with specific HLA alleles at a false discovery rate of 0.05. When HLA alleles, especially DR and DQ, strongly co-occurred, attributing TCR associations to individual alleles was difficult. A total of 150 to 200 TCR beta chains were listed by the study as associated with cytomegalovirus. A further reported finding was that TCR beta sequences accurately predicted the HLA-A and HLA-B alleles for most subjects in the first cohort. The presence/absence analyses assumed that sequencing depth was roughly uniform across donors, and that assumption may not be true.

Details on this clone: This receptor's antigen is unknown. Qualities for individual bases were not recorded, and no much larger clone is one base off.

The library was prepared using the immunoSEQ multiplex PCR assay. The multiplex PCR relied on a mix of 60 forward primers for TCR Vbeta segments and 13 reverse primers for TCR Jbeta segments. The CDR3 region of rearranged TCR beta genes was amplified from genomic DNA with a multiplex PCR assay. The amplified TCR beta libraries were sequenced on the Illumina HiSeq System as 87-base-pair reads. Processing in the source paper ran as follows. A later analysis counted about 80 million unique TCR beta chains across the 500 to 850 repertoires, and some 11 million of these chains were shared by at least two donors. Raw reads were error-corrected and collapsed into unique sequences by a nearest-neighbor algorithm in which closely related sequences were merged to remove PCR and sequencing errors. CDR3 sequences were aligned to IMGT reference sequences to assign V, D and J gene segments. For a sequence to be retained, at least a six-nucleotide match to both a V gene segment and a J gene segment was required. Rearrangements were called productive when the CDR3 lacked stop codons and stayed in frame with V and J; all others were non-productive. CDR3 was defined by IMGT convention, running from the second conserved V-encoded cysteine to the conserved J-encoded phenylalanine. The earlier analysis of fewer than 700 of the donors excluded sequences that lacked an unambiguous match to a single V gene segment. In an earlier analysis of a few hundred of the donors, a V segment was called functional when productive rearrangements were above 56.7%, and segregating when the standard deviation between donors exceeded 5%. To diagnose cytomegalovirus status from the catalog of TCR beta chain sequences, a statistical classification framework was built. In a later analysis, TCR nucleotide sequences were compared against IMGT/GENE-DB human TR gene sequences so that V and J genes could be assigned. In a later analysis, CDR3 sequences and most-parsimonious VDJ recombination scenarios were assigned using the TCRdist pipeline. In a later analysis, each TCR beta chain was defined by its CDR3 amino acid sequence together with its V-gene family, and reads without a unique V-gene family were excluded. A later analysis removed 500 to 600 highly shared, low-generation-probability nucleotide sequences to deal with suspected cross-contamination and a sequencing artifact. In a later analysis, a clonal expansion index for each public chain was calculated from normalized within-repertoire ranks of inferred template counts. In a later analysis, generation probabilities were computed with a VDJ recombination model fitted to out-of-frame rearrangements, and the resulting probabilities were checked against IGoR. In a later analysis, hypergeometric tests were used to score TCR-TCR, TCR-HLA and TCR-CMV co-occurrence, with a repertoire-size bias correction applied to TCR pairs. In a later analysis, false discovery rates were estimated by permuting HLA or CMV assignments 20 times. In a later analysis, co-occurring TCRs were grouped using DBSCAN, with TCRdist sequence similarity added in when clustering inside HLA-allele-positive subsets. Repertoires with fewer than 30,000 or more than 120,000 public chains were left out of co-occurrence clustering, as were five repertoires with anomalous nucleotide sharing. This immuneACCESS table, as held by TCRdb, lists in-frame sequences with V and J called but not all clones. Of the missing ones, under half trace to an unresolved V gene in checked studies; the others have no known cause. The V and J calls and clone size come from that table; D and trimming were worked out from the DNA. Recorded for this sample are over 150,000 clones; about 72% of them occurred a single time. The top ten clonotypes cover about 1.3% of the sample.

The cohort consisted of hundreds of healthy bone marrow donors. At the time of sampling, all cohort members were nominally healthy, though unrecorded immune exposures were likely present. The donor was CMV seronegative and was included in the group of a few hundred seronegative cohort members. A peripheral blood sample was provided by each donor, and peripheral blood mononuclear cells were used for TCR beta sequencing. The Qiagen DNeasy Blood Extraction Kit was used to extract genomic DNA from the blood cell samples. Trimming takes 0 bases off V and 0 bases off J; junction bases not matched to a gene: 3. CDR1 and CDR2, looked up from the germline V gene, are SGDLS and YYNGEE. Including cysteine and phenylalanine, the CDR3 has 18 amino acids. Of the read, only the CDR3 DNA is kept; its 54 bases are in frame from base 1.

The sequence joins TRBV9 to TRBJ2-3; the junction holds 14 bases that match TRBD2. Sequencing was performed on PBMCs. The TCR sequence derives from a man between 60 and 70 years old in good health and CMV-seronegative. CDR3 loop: CASSVGTSGGSSTDTQYF. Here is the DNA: TGTGCCAGCAGCGTAGGGACTAGCGGGGGGTCGAGCACAGATACGCAGTATTTT.